One sample yielded the 32 T cell receptor beta chains listed below, sequenced in a study of shared clonotypes between healthy human individuals. TCRdb's copy holds only in-frame clones and misses some; the assay was immunoSEQ multiplex PCR. The sample holds 2 million to 2.5 million clones, about 92% seen once. Sequenced sample: naive CD4+ T cells from PBMCs. Subset: CD45RA+ positively selected. These receptors were obtained from a man in his late teens or twenties in good health. Some clones in this sample may be carry-over from other donors' samples.

The genes are TRBV4-2 and TRBJ1-2, with a tentative D call TRBD1 (5 bases). The CDR3 consists of 15 residues. The V and J ends lost 0 bases and 5 bases respectively, with 13 bases between them. CDR1 is LGHNA, CDR2 YNFKEQ, per germline. CDR3 nucleotides: TGTGCCAGCAGCCAAGAGTCGGGGGTTTGGTATGGCTACACCTTC. This encodes CASSQESGVWYGYTF.

This clone was counted once. The chain is built from TRBV6-4 and TRBJ2-1; D perhaps matches TRBD1 (5 bases). The germline V and J ends were trimmed by 2 bases and 6 bases, with 14 bases remaining between them. The CDR3 consists of 15 residues. Germline CDR1 and CDR2: MRHNA and SNTAGT. CDR3 coding DNA: TGTGCCAGCAGTGACGGTAGCAGGGCCCTCAATGAGCAGTTCTTC. Translating it yields CASSDGSRALNEQFF.

The chain couples TRBV2 to TRBJ1-1, with 8 bases matching TRBD1. With V trimmed by 5 bases and J by 5 bases, 19 bases remained unmatched. Germline V CDR1 and CDR2: SNHLY, FYNNEI. This CDR3 has 18 residues. Here the CDR3 reads CASSPQGQGMGVGTEAFF. The CDR3, as DNA: TGTGCCAGCAGTCCGCAAGGACAGGGAATGGGGGTCGGGACTGAAGCTTTCTTT.

The gene calls are TRBV28 and TRBJ1-1, with D possibly TRBD1 on 5 matching bases. The V end was cut by 4 bases, the J end by 1 base, with 10 bases between. Germline values: CDR1 MDHEN, CDR2 SYDVKM. This CDR3 region has 14 residues. As DNA, the CDR3 is TGTGCCAGCAGTTCCGGGGCGGGGAACACTGAAGCTTTCTTT. Translation: CASSSGAGNTEAFF.

About this clone: At the DNA level, this CDR3 is encoded by other sequences in the same sample as well. The V call is TRBV4-1, the J call TRBJ2-7; D not certain. The V end lost 4 bases, the J end lost 6 bases, and 10 bases lay between the germline ends. The CDR3 runs 12 residues. Germline CDR1 and CDR2: MGHRA and YSYEKL. CDR3 residues: CASSPPLGEQYF. CDR3 nucleotides: TGCGCCAGCAGCCCTCCCCTCGGCGAGCAGTACTTC.

V gene TRBV5-1 combines with J gene TRBJ2-3; D is ambiguous. CDR3 length equals 16 residues. CDR1 is SGHRS and CDR2 is YFSETQ in the germline V gene. V was trimmed by 2 bases and J by 2 bases, leaving 15 bases between them. DNA of the CDR3: TGCGCCAGCAGCTTCCAACTCGCAGGTATCACAGATACGCAGTATTTT. This sequence encodes CASSFQLAGITDTQYF.

This chain connects TRBV5-1 to TRBJ1-4; no definite D call. The V and J ends lost 4 bases and 2 bases respectively, with 9 bases between them. The CDR3 is made up of 14 amino acids. CDR1 and CDR2 (germline): SGHRS, YFSETQ. The CDR3, as DNA: TGCGCCAGCAGCACGGCCCTTACTAATGAAAAACTGTTTTTT. Translated: CASSTALTNEKLFF.

This clone was seen only once. J is TRBJ2-3 and V is TRBV2, with 10 bases matching TRBD2. The CDR3 loop spans 14 amino acids. V shed 8 bases and J 8 bases; nucleotides not matched to a gene: 10. The germline gives CDR1 SNHLY, CDR2 FYNNEI. The CDR3 nucleotides are TGTGCCAGCGCCCCGGGACTAGCGTCGGGTACGCAGTATTTT. Translation gives CASAPGLASGTQYF. The full variable domain, in which reference TRBV2 and TRBJ2-3 provide the parts outside the CDR3, is EPEVTQTPSHQVTQMGQEVILRCVPISNHLYFYWYRQILGQKVEFLVSFYNNEISEKSEIFDDQFSVERPDGSNFTLKIRSTKLEDSAMYFCASAPGLASGTQYFGPGTRLTVL.

This clone was observed a handful of times. The chain carries TRBV5-1 and TRBJ1-1; D gene uncertain. In germline, CDR1 is SGHRS, CDR2 YFSETQ. The ends were cut back, 4 bases at V and 3 bases at J, with 13 bases in the middle. There are 14 residues in the CDR3. CDR3 coding DNA: TGCGCCAGCAGCAGCCTTCCGGAGGACACTGAAGCTTTCTTT. Its translation is CASSSLPEDTEAFF.

V and J are TRBV18 and TRBJ1-1; D not resolved. This CDR3 comprises 14 residues. The germline V gene has CDR1 KGHSH and CDR2 LQKENI. Between the trimmed V and J ends, which lost 5 bases and 3 bases, there was a span of 13 bases. The CDR3 is CASSFRLVDTEAFF. CDR3 DNA: TGTGCCAGCTCATTTCGTCTGGTAGACACTGAAGCTTTCTTT.

This clone came up once. This chain connects TRBV30 to TRBJ2-2; 7 bases line up with TRBD2. The germline gives CDR1 GTSNPN, CDR2 SVGIG (reference sequence). The CDR3 length is 22 residues. V was pared by 7 bases and J by 0 bases, with 29 bases of the junction left unmatched. Written as DNA, the CDR3 is TGTGCCTCGACCACCCCCCGTTTGGGGGGTAAAGTAAGCGGGGCGAACACCGGGGAGCTGTTTTTT. It translates to CASTTPRLGGKVSGANTGELFF.

J is TRBJ1-2 and V is TRBV28; 7 bases agree with TRBD1. Germline CDR1 MDHEN, CDR2 SYDVKM. CDR3 length equals 14 residues. V trimming: 4 bases; J trimming: 3 bases; junction bases outside the gene matches: 5. The CDR3 DNA sequence: TGTGCCAGCAGTTGGTTACAGGGGTACTATGGCTACACCTTC. Encoded protein: CASSWLQGYYGYTF.

This chain uses TRBV7-9 with TRBJ2-1, with TRBD2 matching over 13 bases. CDR1 is SEHNR, CDR2 FQNEAQ, per germline (reference sequence). V gave up 4 bases and J gave up 8 bases; unmatched junction bases: 5. CDR3 length equals 15 residues. The DNA of the CDR3 is TGTGCCAGCAGCTCGACTAGCGGGAGGCCCCATGAGCAGTTCTTC. Translated, it gives CASSSTSGRPHEQFF.

This rearrangement joins TRBV7-3 to TRBJ2-2; 9 bases are shared with TRBD2. V trimming: 0 bases; J trimming: 1 base; junction bases outside the gene matches: 15. CDR1 and CDR2 (germline): SGHTA, FQGTGA. The CDR3 has 21 residues. The CDR3 DNA sequence: TGTGCCAGCAGCTTAACTCGGATGAGCGGGAGGCTCGGGAAGAACACCGGGGAGCTGTTTTTT. This translates into CASSLTRMSGRLGKNTGELFF.

This clone occurred once. The chain employs TRBV28 and TRBJ1-4; D not resolved. This CDR3 is 14 amino acids long. The V gene lost 2 bases and the J gene lost 7 bases, with 11 bases spanning the gap. Per the germline V gene, CDR1 is MDHEN and CDR2 is SYDVKM. The CDR3 DNA sequence: TGTGCCAGCAGTTTACCAAACTTAGGTGAAAAACTGTTTTTT. Translation: CASSLPNLGEKLFF. The entire variable domain, with the rest obtained from reference TRBV28 and TRBJ1-4, is as follows: DVKVTQSSRYLVKRTGEKVFLECVQDMDHENMFWYRQDPGLGLRLIYFSYDVKMKEKGDIPEGYSVSREKKERFSLILESASTNQTSMYLCASSLPNLGEKLFFGSGTQLSVL.

The V call is TRBV5-1, the J call TRBJ2-5; D unclear. Looked up from germline, CDR1 is SGHRS and CDR2 is YFSETQ. V was shortened by 1 base and J by 5 bases, with 12 bases between the two germline ends. This CDR3 comprises 14 residues. CDR3: CASSLPDPRETQYF. CDR3 nucleotide sequence: TGCGCCAGCAGCTTGCCGGACCCTCGGGAGACCCAGTACTTC. The entire variable domain, with the rest obtained from reference TRBV5-1 and TRBJ2-5, is as follows: KAGVTQTPRYLIKTRGQQVTLSCSPISGHRSVSWYQQTPGQGLQFLFEYFSETQRNKGNFPGRFSGRQFSNSRSEMNVSTLELGDSALYLCASSLPDPRETQYFGPGTRLLVL.

This clone has only one observation. This sequence joins TRBV7-2 and TRBJ2-1, with D hard to call. CDR1 and CDR2 (germline): SGHTA, FQGNSA. V was cut by 9 bases and J by 2 bases, with 11 bases left in between. The length of the CDR3 is 13 residues. The CDR3 nucleotides are TGTGCCAGTATGCTGAGTGCCTACAATGAGCAGTTCTTC. It specifies CASMLSAYNEQFF.

The chain carries TRBV18 and TRBJ2-1, with 7 bases fitting TRBD1. CDR3 length equals 19 residues. The V segment lost 2 bases and the J segment 1 base; nucleotides outside the gene matches: 14. CDR1 KGHSH and CDR2 LQKENI come from the germline V gene. The CDR3 here is CASSPNPEPTGTSYNEQFF. The DNA of the CDR3 is TGTGCCAGCTCACCAAACCCCGAGCCGACAGGGACGTCCTACAATGAGCAGTTCTTC.

This chain joins TRBV28 and TRBJ1-3; D possibly corresponds to TRBD1 (6 bases). CDR1 is MDHEN, CDR2 SYDVKM, per germline. This CDR3 is 15 amino acids long. Trimming removed 3 bases at V and 0 bases at J, with 9 bases between. The CDR3 nucleotides read TGTGCCAGCAGTTTTGTCAGGGGCTCTGGAAACACCATATATTTT. Amino acids: CASSFVRGSGNTIYF.

This clone was seen a single time. The chain combines TRBV9 with TRBJ2-1; 12 bases are a match to TRBD2. Germline assignment: CDR1 SGDLS and CDR2 YYNGEE. The V and J ends lost 0 bases and 0 bases, in that order; junction bases with no gene match: 4. This CDR3 region has 18 residues. For the CDR3, the DNA is TGTGCCAGCAGCGTAGGGGGGACTAGCGGGCTCTCCTACAATGAGCAGTTCTTC. Translation gives CASSVGGTSGLSYNEQFF.

Of note for this clone: Other DNA sequences of this sample code for an identical CDR3. The J gene is TRBJ1-1, the V gene TRBV5-1; D uncertain. V was pared by 0 bases and J by 3 bases, with 6 bases between. This CDR3 is built from 13 residues. CDR1 is SGHRS, CDR2 YFSETQ, per germline. CDR3 amino acids: CASSLGVDTEAFF. The CDR3 nucleotides read TGCGCCAGCAGCTTGGGGGTAGACACTGAAGCTTTCTTT.

J is TRBJ1-1 and V is TRBV5-1, with no clear D. Germline V gives CDR1 SGHRS, CDR2 YFSETQ. This CDR3 contains 14 residues. With 2 bases removed from V and 6 bases from J, the gap between germline ends came to 14 bases. This chain's CDR3 is CASSFQAAEAEAFF. The CDR3, as DNA: TGCGCCAGCAGCTTCCAGGCAGCGGAAGCTGAAGCTTTCTTT.

The chain employs TRBV6-1 and TRBJ2-4, with D maybe TRBD2 (5 bases). CDR3 length: 13 amino acids. Germline V gene data show CDR1 as MNHNS and CDR2 as SASEGT. V was clipped by 0 bases and J by 7 bases, with 7 bases between them. CDR3: CASSEAGDNIQYF. The CDR3 bases are TGTGCCAGCAGTGAAGCGGGAGACAACATTCAGTACTTC.

This chain connects TRBV2 to TRBJ2-7; TRBD1 or TRBD2 may be the D gene (5 bases each). V was cut by 1 base and J by 4 bases, with 17 bases left in between. CDR1 is SNHLY and CDR2 is FYNNEI in the germline V gene. The CDR3 runs 16 residues. The CDR3 nucleotides are TGTGCCAGCAGTGAAGGTGGGACCCCCGGCAAATACGAGCAGTACTTC. This codes for CASSEGGTPGKYEQYF.

The rearrangement links TRBV7-2 to TRBJ2-1, with TRBD1 identical over 7 bases. Germline lookup yields CDR1 SGHTA and CDR2 FQGNSA. The V segment lost 1 base and the J segment 9 bases; nucleotides outside the gene matches: 12. The CDR3 runs 16 residues. This CDR3 is CASSLGRLGGLVEQFF. The CDR3 DNA reads as TGTGCCAGCAGCTTAGGTAGGCTAGGGGGCCTGGTTGAGCAGTTCTTC.

The V and J genes are TRBV19 and TRBJ1-4; a weak D match, TRBD1 (5 bases). Between the trimmed V and J ends, which lost 5 bases and 8 bases, there was a span of 21 bases. This CDR3 has 16 residues. Per the germline V gene, CDR1 is LNHDA and CDR2 is SQIVND (reference sequence). CDR3 sequence (DNA): TGTGCCAGTAGTCCCAGGGAGCGGTCGGTCGGAGAAAAACTGTTTTTT. Translating it yields CASSPRERSVGEKLFF.

The genes are TRBV7-3 and TRBJ1-1; perhaps TRBD1 as D (6 bases). Trimming took 4 bases from V and 11 from J, leaving 17 bases between them. This CDR3 has 13 residues. Per germline, CDR1 SGHTA and CDR2 FQGTGA. CDR3 protein: CASSSDPTGPAFF. DNA of the CDR3: TGTGCCAGCAGCTCCGACCCGACAGGACCGGCTTTCTTT.

This clone was observed once. The chain is built from TRBV7-8 and TRBJ2-3; no reliable D call. The CDR3 consists of 14 residues. The V and J ends lost 5 bases and 0 bases respectively, with 9 bases between them. The germline CDR1 and CDR2 sequences are SGHVS and FQNEAQ. The DNA for the CDR3 is TGTGCCAGCAGCCCAAGTACTAGCACAGATACGCAGTATTTT. Its translation: CASSPSTSTDTQYF.

The chain recombines TRBV10-3 with TRBJ2-2; D not resolved. Germline V gives CDR1 ENHRY, CDR2 SYGVKD. The CDR3 runs 13 residues. The germline V and J ends were trimmed by 7 bases and 5 bases, with 11 bases remaining between them. CDR3 sequence: CAITSAGTGELFF. The CDR3 DNA sequence: TGTGCCATCACCTCAGCCGGAACCGGGGAGCTGTTTTTT.

The chain carries TRBV9 and TRBJ2-1; 14 nucleotides agree with TRBD2. Germline assignment: CDR1 SGDLS and CDR2 YYNGEE. V was pared by 3 bases and J by 6 bases, with 5 bases of the junction left unmatched. The CDR3 runs to 16 residues. The CDR3 region is CASSARLAGGLNEQFF. In nucleotides, the CDR3 is TGTGCCAGCAGCGCCCGACTAGCGGGAGGGCTCAATGAGCAGTTCTTC.

This chain uses TRBV18 with TRBJ2-1; D is possibly TRBD2 (6 bases). Germline loops: CDR1 KGHSH, CDR2 LQKENI. The CDR3 extends over 16 amino acids. The V end was cut by 6 bases, the J end by 2 bases, with 17 bases between. The CDR3: CASSIVSAGTYNEQFF. The DNA of the CDR3 is TGTGCCAGCTCGATTGTTTCGGCGGGAACCTACAATGAGCAGTTCTTC.

The V gene is TRBV7-2, the J gene TRBJ2-5, with TRBD2 identical over 7 bases. With V trimmed by 0 bases and J by 1 base, 5 bases remained unmatched. The germline CDR1 and CDR2 sequences are SGHTA and FQGNSA. The CDR3 is 16 amino acids. CDR3: CASSLAGGPSQETQYF. DNA of the CDR3: TGTGCCAGCAGCTTAGCGGGAGGGCCGTCCCAAGAGACCCAGTACTTC. Based on the CDR3 plus reference TRBV7-2 and TRBJ2-5, the full variable domain is GAGVSQSPSNKVTEKGKDVELRCDPISGHTALYWYRQSLGQGLEFLIYFQGNSAPDKSGLPSDRFSAERTGGSVSTLTIQRTQQEDSAVYLCASSLAGGPSQETQYFGPGTRLLVL.